Below, 17 T cell receptor beta chains from the same sample are listed, as sequenced in a study of T cell clonality in common variable immunodeficiency. Sequencing used immunoSEQ multiplex PCR; TCRdb keeps in-frame clones, though not all of them. The profile covers approximately 58,000 clones, none occurring a single time. The specimen was peripheral blood mononuclear cells. These receptors all come from a person aged 18 to 75 in good health.

This clone was picked up many times. The read gets to within 3 residues of the CDR3 end, and the germline J gene fills in the rest. V gene TRBV5-1 combines with J gene TRBJ2-1; 11 bases match TRBD2. The CDR3 runs to 14 residues. V gave up 2 bases and J gave up 7 bases; unmatched junction bases: 2. CDR1 and CDR2 from the germline V gene are SGHRS and YFSETQ. CDR3 DNA, as far as it was read: TGCGCCAGCAGCTTCGGGACTAGCGGTAATGAG. This gives the protein CASSFGTSGNE. The full CDR3 reads CASSFGTSGNEQFF.

This clone was observed many times. The read ends 3 residues shy of where the CDR3 ends; the end is completed using the germline J gene. This chain joins TRBV11-3 and TRBJ2-1; possibly TRBD1 for D (5 bases). Germline-derived CDR1 and CDR2 are SGHNT and YENEEA. The CDR3 length is 14 residues. Trimming removed 4 bases at V and 4 bases at J, with 11 bases between. The covered CDR3 bases are TGTGCCAGCAGCTCAGAGTCAGGGTACAATGAG. Translating gives CASSSESGYNE. The CDR3 in full is CASSSESGYNEQFF.

This clone was counted many times. The read ends 3 residues early relative to the CDR3; the germline J gene fills the gap. The chain has TRBV28 and TRBJ2-7, with 9 bases aligning to TRBD2. CDR1 and CDR2 from the germline V gene are MDHEN and SYDVKM. Losses at the gene ends were 6 bases for V and 5 bases for J; bases not matched to a gene: 8. This CDR3 spans 14 amino acids. This CDR3 reads CASSNSGSENEQYF. The sequenced part of the CDR3 DNA is TGTGCCAGCAGCAATAGCGGGAGTGAAAACGAG.

This clone was seen at least ten times. Partial CDR3 DNA: TGTGCCAGTTCGTACTCTGGGGCCAACGTC. Amino acid sequence: CASSYSGANV. The entire CDR3 protein is CASSYSGANVLTF. V and J are TRBV6-2 or TRBV6-3 and TRBJ2-6; D is undetermined. The read finishes 3 residues shy of the CDR3 end, and the germline J gene is used to complete it. The V end lost 9 bases, the J end lost 0 bases, and 6 bases lay between the germline ends. The CDR3 is 13 amino acids. The germline V gene has CDR1 MNHEY and CDR2 SVGEGT.

This clone was seen a few times. The CDR3 end is not reached by the read, which stops 3 residues before it; the germline J gene fills it in. The V and J genes are TRBV13 and TRBJ2-7; tentative D call: TRBD2 (6 bases). The CDR3 sequence is 12 residues long. Germline CDR1 is PRHDT and CDR2 is FYEKMQ (reference sequence). V was clipped by 2 bases and J by 6 bases, with 8 bases between them. The CDR3 bases that were read are TGTGCCAGCAGCTTAAGGGGAGGCGAG. Encoded protein: CASSLRGGE. The whole CDR3 is CASSLRGGEQYF.

This clone was seen repeatedly, ten times or more. The observed sequence ends 3 residues before the CDR3 terminus, with the missing tail filled in from the germline J gene. The chain combines TRBV9 with TRBJ2-3; 9 bases are a match to TRBD2. The junction had 8 bases not matched to a gene; V was cut back by 0 bases and J by 0 bases. The CDR3 extends over 18 amino acids. Per the germline V gene, CDR1 is SGDLS and CDR2 is YYNGEE. CDR3 residues: CASSVVASGIPSTDTQYF. CDR3 DNA, as far as it was read: TGTGCCAGCAGCGTAGTGGCTAGCGGGATCCCTAGCACAGATACG.

This clone was observed at least ten times. Read data end 3 residues before the CDR3 end; the end is taken from the germline J gene. The V gene is TRBV20-1, the J gene TRBJ2-3; perhaps TRBD2 as D (5 bases). The CDR3 extends over 13 amino acids. V lost 3 bases and J lost 0, with 7 bases in between. CDR1 and CDR2 (germline): DFQATT, SNEGSKA (reference sequence). The CDR3 bases that were read are TGCAGTGCTAGGGACTCTAGCACAGATACG. Protein sequence: CSARDSSTDT. The whole CDR3 region reads CSARDSSTDTQYF.

At least ten counts were recorded for this clone. The read terminates 3 residues ahead of where the CDR3 ends, so the germline J gene completes it. The gene calls are TRBV28 and TRBJ1-3; D not resolved. Germline loops: CDR1 MDHEN, CDR2 SYDVKM. The germline V and J ends were trimmed by 8 bases and 4 bases, with 9 bases remaining between them. The CDR3 runs to 12 residues. CDR3 DNA, as far as it was read: TGTGCCAGCCAGGCGGGGGGAAACACC. It codes for CASQAGGNT. The entire CDR3 sequence reads CASQAGGNTIYF. The whole variable domain, filled in from reference TRBV28 and TRBJ1-3, reads DVKVTQSSRYLVKRTGEKVFLECVQDMDHENMFWYRQDPGLGLRLIYFSYDVKMKEKGDIPEGYSVSREKKERFSLILESASTNQTSMYLCASQAGGNTIYFGEGSWLTVV.

This clone was observed many times. The read is 3 residues too short to cover the CDR3 end, so that end is filled in from the germline J gene. This chain joins TRBV7-2 and TRBJ2-5, with D perhaps given as TRBD1 or TRBD2 (5 bases each). This CDR3 has 14 amino acids. Trimming took off 1 base at V and 2 bases at J, with 8 bases between the two ends. Germline V gene data show CDR1 as SGHTA and CDR2 as FQGNSA. CDR3 DNA (partial): TGTGCCAGCAGCTTAGGAGGGGCGCAAGAGACC. Translated, it gives CASSLGGAQET. The CDR3, in full, reads CASSLGGAQETQYF.

This clone was observed at least ten times. The read stops 3 residues short of the end of the CDR3; the missing end is completed from the germline J gene. The chain couples TRBV20-1 to TRBJ2-1; 13 bases align to TRBD2. CDR1 DFQATT and CDR2 SNEGSKA come from the germline V gene (reference sequence). The trim removed 4 bases at V and 8 bases at J, leaving 8 bases unmatched. The length of the CDR3 is 15 residues. CDR3 sequence reads: CSATDTSGRAHEQFF. CDR3 DNA, as far as it was read: TGCAGTGCTACCGATACTAGCGGGAGGGCCCATGAG.

This clone was counted ten times or more. The read falls 3 residues short of the CDR3 end, and the missing part is taken from the germline J gene. This rearrangement joins TRBV5-1 to TRBJ2-2, with 8 bases fitting TRBD2. Per germline, CDR1 SGHRS and CDR2 YFSETQ. The CDR3 consists of 16 residues. Trimming removed 1 base from V and 0 bases from J; junction bases left unmatched: 2. The covered CDR3 bases are TGCGCCAGCAGCTTGTTTAGCGGGACGAACACCGGGGAG. Amino acids: CASSLFSGTNTGE. The CDR3, in full, reads CASSLFSGTNTGELFF.

This clone was seen many times. The read falls 3 residues short of the CDR3 end, and the missing part is taken from the germline J gene. The chain employs TRBV5-4 and TRBJ2-2; 10 bases are a match to TRBD2. CDR3 length: 15 residues. The J segment lost 6 bases and the V segment lost 4 bases, leaving 6 bases of the junction unmatched. CDR1 SGHNT and CDR2 YYREEE come from the germline V gene (reference sequence). The CDR3 reads CASSLPSGRAGELFF. The sequenced part of the CDR3 DNA is TGTGCCAGCAGCCTGCCTAGCGGGAGAGCCGGGGAG.

There are many counts of this clone. The read gets to within 3 residues of the CDR3 end, and the germline J gene fills in the rest. The chain joins TRBV15 to TRBJ2-3, with D perhaps TRBD1 (6 bases). Between the trimmed V and J ends, which lost 5 bases and 0 bases, there was a span of 18 bases. Germline CDR1 and CDR2: LNHNV and YYDKDF (reference sequence). The CDR3 is made up of 17 amino acids. Incomplete CDR3 DNA: TGTGCCACCAGCGAGGACAGAAGGAAGCATAGCACAGATACG. Its translation is CATSEDRRKHSTDT. The whole CDR3 is CATSEDRRKHSTDTQYF.

Of note for this clone: With the read ending 3 residues before the CDR3 end, the germline J gene is used to fill in that end. J is TRBJ2-7 and V is TRBV2; no clear D. V lost 1 base and J lost 3, with 7 bases in between. The germline gives CDR1 SNHLY, CDR2 FYNNEI. The CDR3 totals 13 residues. The DNA read from the CDR3 is TGTGCCAGCAGTGAAGGTGCGATCTACGAG. Protein product: CASSEGAIYE. The whole CDR3 protein reads CASSEGAIYEQYF. Full variable domain (outside the CDR3, taken from reference TRBV2 and TRBJ2-7): EPEVTQTPSHQVTQMGQEVILRCVPISNHLYFYWYRQILGQKVEFLVSFYNNEISEKSEIFDDQFSVERPDGSNFTLKIRSTKLEDSAMYFCASSEGAIYEQYFGPGTRLTVT.

In this sample, this clone turned up many times. The DNA read from the CDR3 is TGCAGTGCTAGAGATAGGGTAGCGTCAGATACG. Amino acids: CSARDRVASDT. The CDR3 as a whole reads CSARDRVASDTQYF. The chain links TRBV20-1 to TRBJ2-3; a weak D match, TRBD2 (5 bases). The CDR3 end is not reached by the read, which stops 3 residues before it; the germline J gene fills it in. The ends were cut back, 0 bases at V and 4 bases at J, with 11 bases in the middle. This CDR3 comprises 14 residues. The germline CDR1 and CDR2 sequences are DFQATT and SNEGSKA (reference sequence).

This clone has a handful of counts. The read ends 3 residues early relative to the CDR3; the germline J gene fills the gap. The chain carries TRBV7-9 and TRBJ2-7, with D perhaps matching TRBD2 (5 bases). V lost 5 bases to trimming and J lost 3 bases, with 14 bases between them. Germline CDR1 is SEHNR and CDR2 is FQNEAQ (reference sequence). This CDR3 region has 14 residues. Partial CDR3 DNA: TGTGCCAGCAGCCCCCTCAGTGGACTCTACGAG. It yields the protein CASSPLSGLYE. The whole CDR3 sequence reads CASSPLSGLYEQYF.

In this sample, this clone turned up many times. Read sequence stops 3 residues before the CDR3 end, and the germline J gene provides the missing end. The chain uses TRBV4-1 and TRBJ1-4, with TRBD1 matching over 11 bases. This CDR3 contains 15 residues. Losses at the gene ends were 4 bases for V and 6 bases for J; bases not matched to a gene: 4. Germline loops: CDR1 MGHRA, CDR2 YSYEKL. CDR3 region: CASSRPGQGDEKLFF. The CDR3 DNA, read in part, is TGCGCCAGCAGCCGACCGGGACAGGGGGATGAAAAA.